The TCR beta chain under discussion was sequenced for a study of blood T cells in healthy people across ages. Study findings and constraints: Donor CMV status, an unknown factor, possibly confounded changes in expanded clonotypes.

They isolated at least 6 million PBMCs from each sample. A second about 7 to 12 cycle PCR used barcoded and J-beta primers. Each cDNA molecule was tagged by a template-switch adaptor with 12 random nucleotides. TCRdb reprocessed the 5' RACE reads via MiXCR and lists one record per CDR3 protein. The table has about 1,400,000 distinct CDR3 sequences, roughly 40% seen once. This clonotype came up many times. Its antigen is currently unknown. The clonotype was recovered from a woman between 18 and 30 years old in good health. Sequenced material: blood.

CDR3: CSVEEGQGAEQYF. The CDR3 DNA reads TGCAGCGTTGAAGAGGGACAGGGAGCCGAGCAGTACTTC. The chain carries TRBV29-1 and TRBJ2-5; 9 bases align to TRBD1. The J call is doubtful: the DNA matches TRBJ2-7 better. From germline, CDR1 is SQVTM and CDR2 ANQGSEA. The CDR3 consists of 13 residues.